A single sample is the source of the 19 T cell receptor beta chains below, sequenced in a study of beta chain features in type 1 diabetes. Since all of the isolated RNA was reverse transcribed, expressed TCRB transcripts were what got sequenced. Produced via immunoSEQ multiplex PCR; TCRdb's table is partial and in-frame only. The sample consists of roughly 260,000 clones, 20% of them appearing once. Findings of the study overall: Shorter TCRB CDR3s, moderately but significantly so, marked every one of the four CD4+ subsets in Type 1 diabetes patients.

No antigen has been identified for these receptors. Source material: naive CD4+ T cells from blood. The receptors originated from a woman aged 40 to 55 with type 1 diabetes.

This clone was seen only a few times. A read error may account for a junction end that differs from germline. V gene TRBV29-1 combines with J gene TRBJ2-3; D remains ambiguous. Germline V gives CDR1 SQVTM, CDR2 ANQGSEA. The CDR3 spans 12 residues. The chain's CDR3 is CSFEPTADTQYF. In DNA form, the CDR3 reads TGCAGCTTTGAACCCACGGCAGATACGCAGTATTTT.

The chain combines TRBV19 with TRBJ1-1; weak D call: TRBD1 (5 bases). The germline gives CDR1 LNHDA, CDR2 SQIVND (reference sequence). Trimming left V 5 bases short and J 5 bases short, with 9 bases between. CDR3 length: 12 residues. In DNA form, the CDR3 reads TGTGCCAGTAGTCCCGGGGGGACTGAAGCTTTCTTT. Translated: CASSPGGTEAFF.

The V gene is TRBV10-3, the J gene TRBJ1-2; no firm D call. CDR3 length equals 14 residues. From germline, CDR1 is ENHRY and CDR2 SYGVKD. Trimming removed 3 bases from V and 0 bases from J, with 8 bases in between. Here the CDR3 reads CAISDSKANYGYTF. The CDR3 DNA reads as TGTGCCATCAGTGATTCTAAAGCTAACTATGGCTACACCTTC.

V is TRBV6-6 and J is TRBJ1-5, with D tentatively TRBD1 (5 bases). The CDR3 loop spans 14 amino acids. V dropped 6 bases and J dropped 7 bases, with 16 bases sitting between them. Germline CDR1 MNHNY, CDR2 SVGAGI (reference sequence). CDR3 in DNA: TGTGCCAGCAGCCTAGCGTTGGGGGACCAGCCCCAGCATTTT. This sequence encodes CASSLALGDQPQHF.

The chain couples TRBV5-1 to TRBJ1-1, with D hard to call. Germline assignment: CDR1 SGHRS and CDR2 YFSETQ. The ends were cut back, 4 bases at V and 1 base at J, with 5 bases in the middle. CDR3 length: 12 amino acids. The CDR3 spells CASSAGNTEAFF. In nucleotides, the CDR3 is TGCGCCAGCAGCGCCGGGAACACTGAAGCTTTCTTT.

The rearrangement links TRBV18 to TRBJ1-2, with D tentatively TRBD1 (6 bases). CDR3 length: 15 amino acids. Germline CDR1 reads KGHSH; CDR2 reads LQKENI. V was shortened by 5 bases and J by 1 base, with 14 bases between the two germline ends. The chain's CDR3 is CASSTRQEDNYGYTF. CDR3 DNA: TGTGCCAGCTCAACCAGACAGGAAGATAACTATGGCTACACCTTC.

V and J are TRBV11-2 and TRBJ2-5; D not certain. Trimming shortened V by 4 bases and J by 3 bases, and 9 bases separated the two germline ends. In germline, CDR1 is SGHAT, CDR2 FQNNGV. The CDR3 extends over 13 amino acids. CDR3 protein: CASSSPTEETQYF. CDR3 bases: TGTGCCAGCAGCTCCCCTACAGAAGAGACCCAGTACTTC. Combining the CDR3 with reference TRBV11-2 and TRBJ2-5 gives the whole variable domain EAGVAQSPRYKIIEKRQSVAFWCNPISGHATLYWYQQILGQGPKLLIQFQNNGVVDDSQLPKDRFSAERLKGVDSTLKIQPAKLEDSAVYLCASSSPTEETQYFGPGTRLLVL.

This clone came up a few times. The J gene is TRBJ2-3, the V gene TRBV7-9, with a weak D call TRBD2 (6 bases). V gave up 1 base and J gave up 5 bases, with 10 bases separating them. This CDR3 has 14 amino acids. Germline CDR1 and CDR2: SEHNR and FQNEAQ (reference sequence). CDR3 region: CASSLVEGGDTQYF. CDR3 nucleotides: TGTGCCAGCAGCTTAGTGGAGGGAGGAGATACGCAGTATTTT.

V usage is TRBV9 and J usage is TRBJ1-1, with D perhaps matching TRBD1 (5 bases). Per germline, CDR1 SGDLS and CDR2 YYNGEE. Trimming left V 4 bases short and J 0 bases short, with 13 bases between. The CDR3 has 15 amino acids. CDR3 sequence reads: CASSRRPGVNTEAFF. The CDR3 bases are TGTGCCAGCAGCCGCCGTCCGGGGGTGAACACTGAAGCTTTCTTT. The entire variable domain, with the rest obtained from reference TRBV9 and TRBJ1-1, is as follows: DSGVTQTPKHLITATGQRVTLRCSPRSGDLSVYWYQQSLDQGLQFLIQYYNGEERAKGNILERFSAQQFPDLHSELNLSSLELGDSALYFCASSRRPGVNTEAFFGQGTRLTVV.

This clone was observed a handful of times. This sequence joins TRBV9 and TRBJ2-2; D not certain. The germline V and J ends were trimmed by 1 base and 2 bases, with 6 bases remaining between them. The CDR3 is 14 residues long. Germline CDR1 SGDLS, CDR2 YYNGEE. For the CDR3, the DNA is TGTGCCAGCAGCGTAAGCCAAAACACCGGGGAGCTGTTTTTT. Translating it yields CASSVSQNTGELFF.

This clone came up a few times. The gene calls are TRBV11-1 and TRBJ2-1; D may be TRBD2 (6 bases). CDR1 is SGHAT, CDR2 FQDESV, per germline (reference sequence). The CDR3 has 17 amino acids. V lost 0 bases and J 4 bases, leaving 16 bases between the germline ends. CDR3 sequence reads: CASSLARDSWLYNEQFF. CDR3 coding DNA: TGTGCCAGCAGCTTAGCCCGGGACTCCTGGCTATACAATGAGCAGTTCTTC.

This rearrangement joins TRBV28 to TRBJ2-7, with TRBD2 as a possible D gene (6 bases). CDR1 is MDHEN and CDR2 is SYDVKM in the germline V gene. The length of the CDR3 is 15 residues. Trimming shortened V by 5 bases and J by 0 bases, and 14 bases separated the two germline ends. CDR3 DNA: TGTGCCAGCAGTACCGGTGGAGGGATCTCCTACGAGCAGTACTTC. Residues: CASSTGGGISYEQYF.

This clone has just a few counts. V gene TRBV25-1 combines with J gene TRBJ2-7; a possible D gene is TRBD2 (7 bases). The V end lost 6 bases, the J end lost 6 bases, and 18 bases lay between the germline ends. The CDR3 totals 14 residues. The germline V gene encodes CDR1 MGHDK and CDR2 SYGVNS. In DNA form, the CDR3 reads TGTGCCAGCAGCGCGGGGGACATCCGCCCCGAGCAGTACTTC. Protein product: CASSAGDIRPEQYF.

The V gene is TRBV5-4, the J gene TRBJ2-2; TRBD1 matches at 7 bases. The CDR3 extends over 16 amino acids. CDR1 and CDR2 from the germline V gene are SGHNT and YYREEE (reference sequence). The J segment lost 6 bases and the V segment lost 0 bases, leaving 8 bases of the junction unmatched. CDR3 bases: TGTGCCAGCAGCTTGGACAGGGGAATTACTGCCGGGGAGCTGTTTTTT. This codes for CASSLDRGITAGELFF. Using reference TRBV5-4 and TRBJ2-2 for the parts outside the CDR3, the full variable domain is ETGVTQSPTHLIKTRGQQVTLRCSSQSGHNTVSWYQQALGQGPQFIFQYYREEENGRGNFPPRFSGLQFPNYSSELNVNALELDDSALYLCASSLDRGITAGELFFGEGSRLTVL.

Only a few counts were recorded for this clone. The V call is TRBV29-1, the J call TRBJ1-1; a possible D gene is TRBD1 (5 bases). Germline V lookup: CDR1 SQVTM, CDR2 ANQGSEA. CDR3 size: 14 residues. Trimming left V 8 bases short and J 2 bases short, with 18 bases between. In DNA, the CDR3 is TGCAGCTCCCCCGCCGGGGGAGGCAACACTGAAGCTTTCTTT. It codes for CSSPAGGGNTEAFF.

The gene calls are TRBV7-3 and TRBJ2-1; 8 bases agree with TRBD1. Per germline, CDR1 SGHTA and CDR2 FQGTGA. There are 15 residues in the CDR3. V shed 4 bases and J 5 bases; nucleotides not matched to a gene: 7. The CDR3 spells CASSSPTGAHNEQFF. DNA of the CDR3: TGTGCCAGCAGCTCCCCGACAGGGGCCCACAATGAGCAGTTCTTC.

J is TRBJ1-1 and V is TRBV7-9; D unresolved. The CDR3 spans 15 residues. Per germline, CDR1 SEHNR and CDR2 FQNEAQ (reference sequence). The V and J ends lost 3 bases and 7 bases respectively, with 18 bases between them. The chain's CDR3 is CASSFPLGRFFEAFF. The CDR3, as DNA: TGTGCCAGCAGCTTTCCTTTAGGGAGGTTTTTTGAAGCTTTCTTT.

There are a few counts of this clone. This chain uses TRBV4-3 with TRBJ1-1; tentatively, D is TRBD1 (5 bases). Trimming stripped 0 bases from V and 1 base from J, with 9 bases between. The germline V gene encodes CDR1 LGHNA and CDR2 YSLEER. The CDR3 has 15 residues. The CDR3 loop reads CASSQDIRANTEAFF. For the CDR3, the DNA is TGCGCCAGCAGCCAAGATATCAGGGCGAACACTGAAGCTTTCTTT.

The chain uses TRBV7-8 and TRBJ2-5; no clear D gene. With 3 bases removed from V and 0 bases from J, the gap between germline ends came to 5 bases. The CDR3 spans 13 residues. Germline V CDR1 and CDR2: SGHVS, FQNEAQ. CDR3 bases: TGTGCCAGCAGCTTCCGGGACCAAGAGACCCAGTACTTC. Translation: CASSFRDQETQYF.